The clone carrying this T cell receptor (beta chain) has a handful of counts. Its matching antigen is unknown. The data belong to a study of T-cell reconstitution after alpha-beta-depleted transplantation in children. Study-wide findings and caveats: Newly produced T cells mostly provided counts and TCRbeta diversity after one year, as hyperexpanded clones declined.

The TCRbeta library incorporated unique molecular identifiers. TCRdb used MiXCR to reprocess the PCR reads, holding one entry per CDR3 protein. The table shows 300,000 to 400,000 distinct CDR3 sequences, with around 15% occurring only once. Germline V CDR1 and CDR2: LNHNV, YYDKDF (reference sequence). Trimming stripped 5 bases from V and 5 bases from J, with 12 bases between. CDR3 length equals 13 residues. This receptor was taken from a male patient aged 2 to 10 who had a stem cell transplant for acute lymphoblastic leukemia, so the T cells may come from the graft donor. V is TRBV15 and J is TRBJ1-1; D gene ambiguous. Sequenced material: PBMCs, mostly from graft donor cells, taken 360 days after TCRalphabeta/CD19-depleted stem cell transplant. CDR3 loop: CATSRGGLTEAFF. CDR3 sequence (DNA): TGTGCCACCAGCCGAGGAGGGTTAACTGAAGCTTTCTTT.